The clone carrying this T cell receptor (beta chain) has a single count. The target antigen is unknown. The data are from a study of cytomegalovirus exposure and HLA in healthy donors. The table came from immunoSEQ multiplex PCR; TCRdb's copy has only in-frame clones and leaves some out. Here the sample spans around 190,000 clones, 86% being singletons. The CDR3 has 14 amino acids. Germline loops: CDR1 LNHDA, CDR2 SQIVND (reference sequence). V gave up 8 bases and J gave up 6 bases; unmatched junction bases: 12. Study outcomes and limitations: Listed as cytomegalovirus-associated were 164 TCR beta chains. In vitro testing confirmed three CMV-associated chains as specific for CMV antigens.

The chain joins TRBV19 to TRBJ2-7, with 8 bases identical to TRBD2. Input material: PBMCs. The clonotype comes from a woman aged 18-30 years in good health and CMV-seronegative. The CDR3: CASLGGSGGSEQYF. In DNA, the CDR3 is TGTGCCAGTTTAGGTGGAAGCGGGGGCTCCGAGCAGTACTTC.